The 18 T cell receptor beta chains below all came from one sample that was sequenced in a study of blood T cell repertoires in COVID-19. TCRdb's table, derived via immunoSEQ multiplex PCR, lists solely in-frame clones and lacks some. The sample includes under 250,000 clones, about 80% of them seen just once. Sequencing was performed on PBMCs or T cells enriched from blood (not recorded which). The receptor source for this set is a woman aged 40 to 55 who had been exposed to COVID-19.

This chain connects TRBV4-3 to TRBJ2-2; TRBD2 might be the D (7 bases). The CDR3 runs 16 residues. Between the trimmed V and J ends, which lost 3 bases and 0 bases, there was a span of 11 bases. Germline-derived CDR1 and CDR2 are LGHNA and YSLEER. The CDR3 protein is CASSQGGGANTGELFF. CDR3 DNA: TGCGCCAGCAGCCAGGGCGGGGGCGCGAACACCGGGGAGCTGTTTTTT.

This chain connects TRBV10-3 to TRBJ2-3; tentative D call: TRBD2 (6 bases). CDR1 and CDR2 (germline): ENHRY, SYGVKD. The CDR3 has 16 residues. Trimming shortened V by 8 bases and J by 6 bases, and 24 bases separated the two germline ends. CDR3 in amino acids: CAIERAPRGTLDTQYF. The CDR3 coding sequence is TGTGCCATCGAGAGGGCCCCCCGGGGGACCTTGGATACGCAGTATTTT.

In the case of this clone: A read error may account for a junction end that differs from germline. The chain employs TRBV7-7 and TRBJ1-5; 7 bases fit TRBD1. Germline CDR1 reads SSHAT; CDR2 reads FNYEAQ (reference sequence). The CDR3 is 16 residues long. The CDR3 spells CASSRDSFVSNQPQHF. Written as DNA, the CDR3 is TGTGCTAGCAGCCGGGACAGCTTCGTTAGCAATCAGCCCCAGCATTTT. The full variable domain, completed using reference TRBV7-7 and TRBJ1-5, is GAGVSQSPRYKVTKRGQDVTLRCDPISSHATLYWYQQALGQGPEFLTYFNYEAQPDKSGLPSDRFSAERPEGSISTLTIQRTEQRDSAMYRCASSRDSFVSNQPQHFGDGTRLSIL.

The genes are TRBV7-9 and TRBJ2-1; D is undetermined. There are 13 residues in the CDR3. CDR1 and CDR2 (germline): SEHNR, FQNEAQ (reference sequence). V lost 0 bases and J 5 bases, leaving 5 bases between the germline ends. The chain's CDR3 is CASSLAGDNEQFF. Here the CDR3 DNA reads TGTGCCAGCAGCTTAGCAGGAGACAATGAGCAGTTCTTC.

The chain recombines TRBV6-5 with TRBJ2-6; D remains ambiguous. The germline V gene has CDR1 MNHEY and CDR2 SVGAGI. V lost 6 bases and J lost 1, with 7 bases in between. This CDR3 comprises 14 residues. CDR3 residues: CASRQTSGANVLTF. Here the CDR3 DNA reads TGTGCCAGCAGGCAGACATCTGGGGCCAACGTCCTGACTTTC.

The V call is TRBV5-5, the J call TRBJ1-2; D call uncertain. V was pared by 3 bases and J by 2 bases, with 8 bases between. CDR1 SGHKS and CDR2 YYEKEE come from the germline V gene (reference sequence). The CDR3 runs to 13 residues. CDR3 region: CASSYTLNYGYTF. As DNA, the CDR3 is TGTGCCAGCAGCTATACATTAAACTATGGCTACACCTTC.

The chain uses TRBV12-3 or TRBV12-4 and TRBJ1-5; TRBD1 aligns across 7 bases. The length of the CDR3 is 12 residues. J was trimmed by 7 bases and V by 6 bases; bases with no gene match: 3. CDR3 protein: CASSEGAQPQHF. CDR3 in DNA: TGTGCCAGCAGCGAGGGGGCACAGCCCCAGCATTTT.

The chain carries TRBV6-5 and TRBJ1-5; 8 positions match TRBD1. Trimming at V came to 6 bases and at J to 6 bases, leaving 7 bases not matched to a gene. Looked up from germline, CDR1 is MNHEY and CDR2 is SVGAGI. The CDR3 length is 14 residues. CDR3 sequence (DNA): TGTGCCAGCAGGACAGGGGCCACCGGTCAGCCCCAGCATTTT. Protein product: CASRTGATGQPQHF.

The rearrangement joins TRBV3-1 (or the pseudogene TRBV3-2) to TRBJ1-1, with a tentative D call TRBD1 (5 bases). CDR1 LGHDT and CDR2 YNNKEL come from the germline V gene (reference sequence). V was pared by 4 bases and J by 0 bases, with 12 bases between. This CDR3 has 15 residues. This chain's CDR3 is CASSRGETMNTEAFF. The CDR3 nucleotides are TGTGCCAGCAGCCGGGGGGAGACAATGAACACTGAAGCTTTCTTT.

V is TRBV29-1 and J is TRBJ1-1, with TRBD1 matching 12 bases. From germline, CDR1 is SQVTM and CDR2 ANQGSEA. V was pared by 6 bases and J by 4 bases, with 12 bases of the junction left unmatched. CDR3 length equals 16 residues. The CDR3 loop is CSVRSRDRGPFTEAFF. In nucleotides, the CDR3 is TGCAGCGTCCGCAGTCGGGACAGGGGGCCCTTCACTGAAGCTTTCTTT.

Points on this clone: Other DNA sequences from this sample encode an identical CDR3 as well. The chain joins TRBV18 to TRBJ2-5; 8 bases map to TRBD2. Germline loops: CDR1 KGHSH, CDR2 LQKENI. After removal of 3 bases from V and 1 base from J, the junction contained 7 bases not matched to a gene. The CDR3 totals 16 residues. Here the CDR3 reads CASSPESSGFQETQYF. The CDR3 DNA reads as TGTGCCAGCTCACCGGAGTCTAGCGGGTTCCAAGAGACCCAGTACTTC.

The V call is TRBV20-1, the J call TRBJ2-1; a possible D gene is TRBD2 (6 bases). The CDR3 sequence is 10 residues long. Trimming stripped 5 bases from V and 9 bases from J, with 8 bases between. Germline loops: CDR1 DFQATT, CDR2 SNEGSKA (reference sequence). CDR3 region: CSAGRGEQFF. The CDR3 nucleotides are TGCAGTGCTGGGCGGGGTGAGCAGTTCTTC.

This clone was picked up one time. The CDR3 DNA sequence: TGTGCCAGCAGCCCAATTGGGGGGACTCTGCAGGGGCAGTACTTC. Amino acids: CASSPIGGTLQGQYF. The rearrangement links TRBV11-2 to TRBJ2-7, with D perhaps matching TRBD2 (6 bases). Germline-derived CDR1 and CDR2 are SGHAT and FQNNGV. Between the trimmed V and J ends, which lost 5 bases and 9 bases, there was a span of 23 bases. CDR3 length: 15 residues.

CDR3 coding DNA: TGTGCCAGTAGTAAGGCGACTAGCGGGGGGCCAAACACCGGGGAGCTGTTTTTT. This sequence encodes CASSKATSGGPNTGELFF. The chain combines TRBV19 with TRBJ2-2, with TRBD2 matching over 13 bases. The CDR3 is 18 residues long. CDR1 is LNHDA, CDR2 SQIVND, per germline (reference sequence). J gave up 2 bases and V 4 bases, and 7 bases lay outside the gene matches.

The chain joins TRBV25-1 to TRBJ1-1; D perhaps matches TRBD1 (5 bases). Germline values: CDR1 MGHDK, CDR2 SYGVNS. The V and J ends lost 3 bases and 6 bases respectively, with 17 bases between them. The CDR3 runs to 15 residues. The CDR3 sequence is CASSDIAGKRAEAFF. CDR3 in DNA: TGTGCCAGCAGTGATATTGCAGGGAAGAGAGCTGAAGCTTTCTTT.

This chain connects TRBV19 to TRBJ2-3; a possible D gene is TRBD1 (6 bases). Germline V gene sequence: CDR1 LNHDA, CDR2 SQIVND (reference sequence). The length of the CDR3 is 14 residues. The V end lost 1 base, the J end lost 6 bases, and 11 bases lay between the germline ends. The CDR3 protein is CASSIGQVRDTQYF. CDR3 DNA: TGTGCCAGTAGTATAGGACAGGTCAGGGATACGCAGTATTTT.

This sequence joins TRBV6-5 and TRBJ1-6, with a possible D match to TRBD1 (6 bases). Trimming removed 2 bases at V and 8 bases at J, with 13 bases between. The CDR3 is 15 residues long. Germline V gene data show CDR1 as MNHEY and CDR2 as SVGAGI. The CDR3 coding sequence is TGTGCCAGCAGTTACCTGGGGGCTCGCGATTCACCCCTCCACTTT. Translated, it gives CASSYLGARDSPLHF.

The chain has TRBV18 and TRBJ1-2, with 9 bases lining up with TRBD1. The CDR3 covers 19 residues. The ends lost 3 bases at V and 0 bases at J; junction bases unmatched: 14. Germline assignment: CDR1 KGHSH and CDR2 LQKENI. Written as DNA, the CDR3 is TGTGCCAGCTCACCCTCAACTGAGACAGGGGGGATAGCTAACTATGGCTACACCTTC. Translation: CASSPSTETGGIANYGYTF.